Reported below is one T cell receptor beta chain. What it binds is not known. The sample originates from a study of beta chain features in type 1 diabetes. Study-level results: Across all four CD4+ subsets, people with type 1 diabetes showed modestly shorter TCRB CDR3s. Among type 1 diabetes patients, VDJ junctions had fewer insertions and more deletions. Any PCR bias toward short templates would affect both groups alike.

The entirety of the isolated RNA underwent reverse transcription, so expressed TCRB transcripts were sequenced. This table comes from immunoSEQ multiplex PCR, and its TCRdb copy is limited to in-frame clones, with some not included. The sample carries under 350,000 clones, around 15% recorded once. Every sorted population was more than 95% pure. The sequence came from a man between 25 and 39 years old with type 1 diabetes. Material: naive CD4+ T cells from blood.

The CDR3 sequence is CASMSSGNTIYF. The CDR3 DNA sequence: TGTGCCAGCATGAGCTCTGGAAACACCATATATTTT. This chain links TRBV6-5 with TRBJ1-3; no reliable D call. The germline V gene encodes CDR1 MNHEY and CDR2 SVGAGI. The CDR3 is made up of 12 amino acids. Trimming took off 7 bases at V and 0 bases at J, with 4 bases between the two ends.